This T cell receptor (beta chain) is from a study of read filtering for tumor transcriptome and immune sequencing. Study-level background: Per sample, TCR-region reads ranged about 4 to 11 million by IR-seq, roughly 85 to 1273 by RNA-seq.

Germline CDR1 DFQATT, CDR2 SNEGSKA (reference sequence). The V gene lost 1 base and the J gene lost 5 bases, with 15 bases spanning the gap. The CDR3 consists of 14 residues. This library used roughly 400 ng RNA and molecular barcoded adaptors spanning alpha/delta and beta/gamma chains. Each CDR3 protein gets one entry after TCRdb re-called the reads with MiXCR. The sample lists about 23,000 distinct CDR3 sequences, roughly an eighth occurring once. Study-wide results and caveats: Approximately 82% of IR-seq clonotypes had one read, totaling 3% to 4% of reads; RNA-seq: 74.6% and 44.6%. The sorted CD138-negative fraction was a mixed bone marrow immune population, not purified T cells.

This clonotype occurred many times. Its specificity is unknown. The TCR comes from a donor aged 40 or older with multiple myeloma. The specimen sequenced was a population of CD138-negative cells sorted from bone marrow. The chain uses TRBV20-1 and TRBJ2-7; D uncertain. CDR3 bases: TGCAGTGCTAGAGTCCTAGATGGTAGAAACGAGCAGTACTTC. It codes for CSARVLDGRNEQYF.